This T cell receptor (beta chain) came from a study of shared clonotypes between healthy human individuals. The CDR3 runs 15 residues. The germline V gene encodes CDR1 SGHAT and CDR2 FQDESV (reference sequence). Trimming took 3 bases from V and 4 from J; bases not matched to a gene: 6. The table came from immunoSEQ multiplex PCR; TCRdb's copy has only in-frame clones and leaves some out. Found here are over a million clones, more than 95% of them singletons; the top ten hold roughly 1.1%. The receptor was isolated from a man aged 25 to 45 in good health. This sequence joins TRBV11-1 and TRBJ2-5; 9 nucleotides agree with TRBD1. The specimen sequenced was naive CD4+ T cells sorted from blood. Subset meaning: CD45RA+ positively selected. The CDR3: CASSFDTGGAETQYF. In DNA form, the CDR3 reads TGTGCCAGCAGCTTTGATACAGGGGGCGCAGAGACCCAGTACTTC.